This T cell receptor (beta chain) was identified in a study of cytomegalovirus exposure and HLA in healthy donors. General study points: In a later analysis, CMV-associated beta chains were mostly HLA-associated, it appeared. In a later analysis, DRB1 alleles had the most associated TCRs; HLA-C alleles the fewest. The authors judged a highly shared variant cluster likely a sequencing artifact. Later analysis identified several of the most significant clusters that appeared linked to common viral pathogens.

Germline CDR1 and CDR2: SGHRS and YFSETQ. Trimming at V came to 0 bases and at J to 8 bases, leaving 14 bases not matched to a gene. The CDR3 length is 18 residues. This PCR relied on a set of 60 Vbeta primers and 13 Jbeta primers. Measured with immunoSEQ multiplex PCR; TCRdb has only the in-frame clones, and not every one. The data contain under 200,000 clones, 68% of them singletons. This clone has just a few counts. The antigen is undetermined. J is TRBJ1-2 and V is TRBV5-1; 12 bases match TRBD1. This receptor was identified in a man in his fifties in good health and CMV-seronegative. Source material: PBMCs. CDR3 coding DNA: TGCGCCAGCAGCTTGGCCCCAGGGACAGGGGGCGGGTTAGAAGGCTACACCTTC. The encoded protein is CASSLAPGTGGGLEGYTF. Full variable domain (remainder filled in from reference TRBV5-1 and TRBJ1-2): KAGVTQTPRYLIKTRGQQVTLSCSPISGHRSVSWYQQTPGQGLQFLFEYFSETQRNKGNFPGRFSGRQFSNSRSEMNVSTLELGDSALYLCASSLAPGTGGGLEGYTFGSGTRLTVV.